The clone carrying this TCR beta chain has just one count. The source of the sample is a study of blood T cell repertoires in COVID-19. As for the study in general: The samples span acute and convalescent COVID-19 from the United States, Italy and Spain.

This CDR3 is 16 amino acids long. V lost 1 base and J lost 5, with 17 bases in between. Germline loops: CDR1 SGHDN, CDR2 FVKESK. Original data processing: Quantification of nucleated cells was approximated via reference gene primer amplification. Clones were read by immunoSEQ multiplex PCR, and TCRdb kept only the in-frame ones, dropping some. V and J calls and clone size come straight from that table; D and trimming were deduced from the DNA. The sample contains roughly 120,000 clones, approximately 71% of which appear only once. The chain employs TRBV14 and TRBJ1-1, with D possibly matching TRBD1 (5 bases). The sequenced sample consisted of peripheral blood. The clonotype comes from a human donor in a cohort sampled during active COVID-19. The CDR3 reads CASSQAGAGRLTEAFF. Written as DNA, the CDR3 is TGTGCCAGCAGCCAAGCGGGAGCAGGGCGTCTGACTGAAGCTTTCTTT.